This TCR beta chain was profiled in a study of blood T cells in healthy people across ages. Alongside a J-beta primer mix, a sample-barcoded 5' primer served in a second PCR lasting roughly 7 to 12 cycles. TCRdb reanalysed the 5' RACE reads using MiXCR and keeps one entry per CDR3 protein. This table holds hundreds of thousands of distinct CDR3 sequences, roughly a quarter found once. CDR1 is SGHRS and CDR2 is YFSETQ in the germline V gene. The CDR3 is 15 amino acids. This sample was shared with a second study, whose subject was T cells of mothers and their children.

The sample consisted of blood. The origin of this receptor is a boy younger than 10 in good health. The J gene is TRBJ2-5, the V gene TRBV5-1; weak D call: TRBD1 (6 bases). The DNA end is more similar to TRBJ2-7, so the J call may be wrong. CDR3 bases: TGCGCCAGCAGCCCACAACAGGGACGGCCTTACGAGCAGTACTTC. Amino acid sequence: CASSPQQGRPYEQYF.